These 25 T cell receptor beta chains originate from one sample sequenced in a study of control samples from healthy donors and cancer patients. Sequencing used immunoSEQ multiplex PCR; TCRdb keeps in-frame clones, though not all of them. The sample yields about 130,000 clones, 70% to 90% seen once. The sequencing sample was made of blood. These receptor sequences come from a man aged 50-59 years in good health.

The J gene is TRBJ2-1, the V gene TRBV3-1 (or the pseudogene TRBV3-2); TRBD2 matches at 13 bases. V lost 4 bases to trimming and J lost 1 base; unmatched junction nucleotides: 16. This CDR3 spans 21 amino acids. Looked up from germline, CDR1 is LGHDT and CDR2 is YNNKEL (reference sequence). CDR3 coding DNA: TGTGCCAGCAGCCCCCAGACGGTCGGACTAGCGGGGGTGGTATCCTACAATGAGCAGTTCTTC. Translated, it gives CASSPQTVGLAGVVSYNEQFF.

This clone came up once. CDR3 sequence (DNA): TGTGCCAGCAGTTATCGGATCCGGGACAGGGGAGCGGGTGAAGCTTTCTTT. This encodes CASSYRIRDRGAGEAFF. The rearrangement joins TRBV6-4 to TRBJ1-1, with 10 nucleotides matching TRBD1. Germline CDR1 MRHNA, CDR2 SNTAGT. The CDR3 loop spans 17 amino acids. After removal of 5 bases from V and 7 bases from J, the junction contained 16 bases not matched to a gene.

The chain employs TRBV6-5 and TRBJ2-1; the D gene could be TRBD1 or TRBD2 (5 bases each). Germline CDR1 MNHEY, CDR2 SVGAGI. The CDR3 is 14 residues long. V lost 10 bases and J 0 bases, leaving 13 bases between the germline ends. This chain's CDR3 is CATGWGSSYNEQFF. The CDR3 coding sequence is TGTGCCACCGGTTGGGGGAGCTCCTACAATGAGCAGTTCTTC.

The rearrangement links TRBV6-1 to TRBJ1-6, with a possible D match to TRBD1 (5 bases). The germline gives CDR1 MNHNS, CDR2 SASEGT. The ends were cut back, 4 bases at V and 3 bases at J, with 19 bases in the middle. The length of the CDR3 is 18 residues. CDR3 bases: TGTGCCAGCAGTGTGGGGCCTTTCTATGCCTACTATAATTCACCCCTCCACTTT. Residues: CASSVGPFYAYYNSPLHF.

The chain uses TRBV5-1 and TRBJ1-6; D possibly corresponds to TRBD1 (6 bases). Germline lookup yields CDR1 SGHRS and CDR2 YFSETQ. The CDR3 length is 17 residues. V was trimmed by 2 bases and J by 5 bases, leaving 17 bases between them. CDR3 amino acids: CASSLQGPESNNSPLHF. CDR3 coding DNA: TGCGCCAGCAGCTTACAGGGCCCGGAATCAAATAATTCACCCCTCCACTTT.

This clone was recorded once. The rearrangement joins TRBV19 to TRBJ2-2, with TRBD1 as a possible D gene (6 bases). Germline V gives CDR1 LNHDA, CDR2 SQIVND (reference sequence). This CDR3 region has 14 residues. V shed 6 bases and J shed 4 bases, with 12 bases lying between them. The DNA for the CDR3 is TGTGCCAGTAGCCAAGGACAGTTCACCGGGGAGCTGTTTTTT. It translates to CASSQGQFTGELFF. The full variable domain, in which reference TRBV19 and TRBJ2-2 provide the parts outside the CDR3, is DGGITQSPKYLFRKEGQNVTLSCEQNLNHDAMYWYRQDPGQGLRLIYYSQIVNDFQKGDIAEGYSVSREKKESFPLTVTSAQKNPTAFYLCASSQGQFTGELFFGEGSRLTVL.

The J gene is TRBJ2-7, the V gene TRBV4-1; no clear D gene. The germline V gene has CDR1 MGHRA and CDR2 YSYEKL. V lost 2 bases to trimming and J lost 2 bases, with 7 bases between them. The CDR3 is 13 residues long. CDR3 nucleotide sequence: TGCGCCAGCAGCCAACACCAGGCCTACGAGCAGTACTTC. Its protein product is CASSQHQAYEQYF.

The chain recombines TRBV24-1 with TRBJ2-3, with TRBD2 matching 13 bases. CDR3 length: 18 amino acids. The trim removed 1 base at V and 0 bases at J, leaving 3 bases unmatched. Germline loops: CDR1 KGHDR, CDR2 SFDVKD. The CDR3 sequence: CATSDLPGLAGSTDTQYF. Here the CDR3 DNA reads TGTGCCACCAGTGATTTACCGGGACTAGCGGGAAGCACAGATACGCAGTATTTT.

The chain employs TRBV5-4 and TRBJ2-3; D uncertain. Trimming shortened V by 2 bases and J by 3 bases, and 10 bases separated the two germline ends. From germline, CDR1 is SGHNT and CDR2 YYREEE (reference sequence). The CDR3 consists of 14 residues. The CDR3 loop reads CASSFSGPTDTQYF. The CDR3 DNA reads TGTGCCAGCAGCTTTTCCGGGCCGACAGATACGCAGTATTTT.

The chain couples TRBV7-3 to TRBJ1-1; D might be TRBD1 (6 bases). Trimming left V 5 bases short and J 4 bases short, with 20 bases between. CDR1 and CDR2 from the germline V gene are SGHTA and FQGTGA. The CDR3 contains 16 residues. CDR3 DNA: TGTGCCAGCAGCCCCAATTCGGGGGGCGGCGGCACTGAAGCTTTCTTT. This codes for CASSPNSGGGGTEAFF.

The V call is TRBV15, the J call TRBJ1-2, with D tentatively TRBD1 (6 bases). Germline CDR1 reads LNHNV; CDR2 reads YYDKDF (reference sequence). This CDR3 is built from 14 residues. Trimming left V 1 base short and J 7 bases short, with 13 bases between. The CDR3: CATSRVAGARGYTF. The CDR3 bases are TGTGCCACCAGCAGAGTAGCGGGGGCGCGTGGCTACACCTTC.

Concerning this clone itself: One end of the junction fails to match germline, which may point to a read error. The CDR3 here is CVSSSPTYLGLRETQYF. CDR3 nucleotide sequence: TGTGTCAGCAGTTCCCCGACGTATTTGGGGCTTAGGGAGACCCAGTACTTC. The J gene is TRBJ2-5, the V gene TRBV28; D is perhaps TRBD1 (5 bases). This CDR3 has 17 amino acids. Germline V gene sequence: CDR1 MDHEN, CDR2 SYDVKM.

The chain joins TRBV5-1 to TRBJ1-1; D call uncertain. The ends were cut back, 0 bases at V and 7 bases at J, with 16 bases in the middle. In germline, CDR1 is SGHRS, CDR2 YFSETQ. The CDR3 covers 15 residues. The CDR3 reads CASSLARMGLLEAFF. CDR3 coding DNA: TGCGCCAGCAGCTTGGCCAGGATGGGCCTCCTTGAAGCTTTCTTT.

In this sample, this clone turned up once. The rearrangement joins TRBV5-1 to TRBJ1-1; no clear D gene. V dropped 3 bases and J dropped 4 bases, with 10 bases sitting between them. Germline CDR1 reads SGHRS; CDR2 reads YFSETQ. This CDR3 comprises 13 residues. In DNA, the CDR3 is TGCGCCAGCAGCTCCCCGCAAGGCACTGAAGCTTTCTTT. It is translated as CASSSPQGTEAFF.

This clone was observed once. The chain recombines TRBV14 with TRBJ2-3; D ambiguous. Trimming removed 1 base from V and 2 bases from J, with 10 bases in between. CDR3 length: 15 amino acids. Germline lookup yields CDR1 SGHDN and CDR2 FVKESK. The CDR3: CASSQVRTFTDTQYF. The CDR3 DNA sequence: TGTGCCAGCAGCCAAGTAAGGACGTTCACAGATACGCAGTATTTT.

As DNA, the CDR3 is TGCGCCAGCAGCACGGGACAGGGGAACACCGGGGAGCTGTTTTTT. Residues: CASSTGQGNTGELFF. The chain joins TRBV5-1 to TRBJ2-2; TRBD1 matches 9 bases. The CDR3 totals 15 residues. Trimming removed 4 bases from V and 1 base from J; junction bases left unmatched: 2. Germline CDR1 reads SGHRS; CDR2 reads YFSETQ.

The chain employs TRBV5-1 and TRBJ1-1, with D hard to call. The CDR3 consists of 14 residues. Germline V gene sequence: CDR1 SGHRS, CDR2 YFSETQ. V was pared by 4 bases and J by 0 bases, with 10 bases between. CDR3 in DNA: TGCGCCAGCAGCCCCCCGACCCTGAACACTGAAGCTTTCTTT. This gives the protein CASSPPTLNTEAFF.

The chain joins TRBV4-2 to TRBJ2-3; the D is unclear. Trimming shortened V by 1 base and J by 3 bases, and 5 bases separated the two germline ends. The CDR3 is made up of 13 amino acids. In germline, CDR1 is LGHNA, CDR2 YNFKEQ. CDR3 nucleotides: TGTGCCAGCAGCCAAGTCCAAACAGATACGCAGTATTTT. Protein product: CASSQVQTDTQYF.

This chain joins TRBV10-3 and TRBJ2-5; a possible D gene is TRBD1 (6 bases). Deletions cut 11 bases from V and 2 bases from J, with 18 bases between. The CDR3 length is 14 residues. The V gene's germline CDR1 is ENHRY and CDR2 SYGVKD. The CDR3 DNA sequence: TGTGCCGCTAAGGAAGGGGGAATGCAAGAGACCCAGTACTTC. Its translation: CAAKEGGMQETQYF.

V usage is TRBV10-3 and J usage is TRBJ1-2; 9 nucleotides match TRBD1. The CDR3 totals 14 residues. CDR1 ENHRY and CDR2 SYGVKD come from the germline V gene. J lost 8 bases, V lost 7 bases, and 11 bases had no gene match. CDR3 amino acids: CAITAGEDRGGYTF. DNA for the CDR3: TGTGCCATCACGGCAGGCGAGGACAGGGGAGGCTACACCTTC.

The gene calls are TRBV30 and TRBJ2-3; TRBD1 matches 7 bases. This CDR3 is 13 amino acids long. V gave up 5 bases and J gave up 2 bases; unmatched junction bases: 4. Germline V lookup: CDR1 GTSNPN, CDR2 SVGIG (reference sequence). CDR3 protein: CAWHRGFTDTQYF. The CDR3 DNA is TGTGCCTGGCACAGGGGTTTCACAGATACGCAGTATTTT.

The chain combines TRBV28 with TRBJ1-5; tentatively, D is TRBD1 (6 bases). CDR1 is MDHEN and CDR2 is SYDVKM in the germline V gene. V was shortened by 6 bases and J by 4 bases, with 13 bases between the two germline ends. The CDR3 length is 14 residues. CDR3 nucleotides: TGTGCCAGCAGAACAGGGTTTCGGAATCAGCCCCAGCATTTT. This gives the protein CASRTGFRNQPQHF.

The chain has TRBV28 and TRBJ2-1; 9 positions agree with TRBD2. This CDR3 has 16 residues. The trim removed 6 bases at V and 0 bases at J, leaving 6 bases unmatched. CDR1 is MDHEN, CDR2 SYDVKM, per germline. CDR3 sequence (DNA): TGTGCCAGCAGGGGCGGGGGGGCGAGCTCCTACAATGAGCAGTTCTTC. Protein sequence: CASRGGGASSYNEQFF.

J is TRBJ1-2 and V is TRBV6-5; TRBD1 is a possible D gene (5 bases). The CDR3 totals 12 residues. The V gene's germline CDR1 is MNHEY and CDR2 SVGAGI. The V and J ends lost 6 bases and 4 bases respectively, with 9 bases between them. CDR3: CASRTDSYGYTF. DNA of the CDR3: TGTGCCAGCAGGACTGACAGCTATGGCTACACCTTC.

This chain joins TRBV5-5 and TRBJ2-1; D remains unclear. The V and J ends lost 7 bases and 1 base respectively, with 9 bases between them. This CDR3 has 13 amino acids. The germline gives CDR1 SGHKS, CDR2 YYEKEE (reference sequence). CDR3 nucleotides: TGTGCCAGCCGCCTCTGGTCCTACAATGAGCAGTTCTTC. Its translation: CASRLWSYNEQFF.